Below, 15 T cell receptor beta chains from the same sample are listed, as sequenced in a study of blood T cell repertoires in COVID-19. Here immunoSEQ multiplex PCR was the method, and the copy in TCRdb shows in-frame clones only, minus some. Among 210,000 or so clones listed, 81% were seen once. The specimen was PBMCs or T cells enriched from blood (not recorded which). These receptors originate from a woman aged 45-60 years with acute COVID-19.

This chain connects TRBV6-2 or TRBV6-3 to TRBJ1-5, with 7 bases matching TRBD1. The ends lost 6 bases at V and 1 base at J; junction bases unmatched: 6. Germline CDR1 reads MNHEY; CDR2 reads SVGEGT. CDR3 length: 15 amino acids. The CDR3 DNA follows: TGTGCCAGCAGCTCAAGGACAGGAAGCAATCAGCCCCAGCATTTT. Translating it yields CASSSRTGSNQPQHF.

The chain uses TRBV4-1 and TRBJ1-2; TRBD1 agrees at 9 bases. The CDR3 is 15 amino acids. In germline, CDR1 is MGHRA, CDR2 YSYEKL. V lost 3 bases, J lost 8 bases, and 10 bases stayed unmatched. CDR3 nucleotide sequence: TGCGCCAGCAGCCAGGGACAGGGTACGGTTCGGGGCTACACCTTC. Its protein is CASSQGQGTVRGYTF.

The chain couples TRBV7-2 to TRBJ2-2, with D possibly TRBD2 on 7 matching bases. Germline lookup yields CDR1 SGHTA and CDR2 FQGNSA. The CDR3 extends over 14 amino acids. The V end was cut by 9 bases, the J end by 9 bases, with 20 bases between. The CDR3 bases are TGTGCCAGTTCTACTAGGGGGGGCCGTAGGGAGCTGTTTTTT. It encodes CASSTRGGRRELFF.

The chain couples TRBV6-5 to TRBJ2-7; D may be TRBD2 (6 bases). The CDR3 totals 14 residues. CDR1 and CDR2 from the germline V gene are MNHEY and SVGAGI. The V gene lost 7 bases and the J gene lost 2 bases, with 15 bases spanning the gap. CDR3 nucleotides: TGTGCCAGCACCACGGCGGGGTCCACCTACGAGCAGTACTTC. Translation gives CASTTAGSTYEQYF.

V gene TRBV7-8 combines with J gene TRBJ2-7; weak D call: TRBD2 (6 bases). Trimming took 0 bases from V and 2 from J, leaving 14 bases between them. The CDR3 is 16 amino acids. Germline CDR1 is SGHVS and CDR2 is FQNEAQ. The CDR3 region is CASSLASGAITYEQYF. CDR3 sequence (DNA): TGTGCCAGCAGCTTAGCTAGCGGAGCCATAACCTACGAGCAGTACTTC.

The chain is built from TRBV28 and TRBJ1-2; 8 positions agree with TRBD1. Trimming at V came to 6 bases and at J to 4 bases, leaving 10 bases not matched to a gene. CDR3 length: 15 residues. Per germline, CDR1 MDHEN and CDR2 SYDVKM. In DNA form, the CDR3 reads TGTGCCAGCAGCAGTGGACAGGGCCTCGGCTATGGCTACACCTTC. Residues: CASSSGQGLGYGYTF.

V is TRBV23-1 and J is TRBJ2-7; D is uncertain. TRBV23-1 carries the ORF label, with uncertain function. V was clipped by 4 bases and J by 2 bases, with 9 bases between them. CDR3 length equals 13 residues. The CDR3 sequence is CASSPQVTYEQYF. CDR3 coding DNA: TGCGCCAGCAGTCCACAAGTAACCTACGAGCAGTACTTC.

This clone came up many times. J is TRBJ2-7 and V is TRBV10-1, with a possible D match to TRBD1 (6 bases). The V gene's germline CDR1 is WNHNN and CDR2 SYGVQD (reference sequence). V dropped 6 bases and J dropped 2 bases, with 20 bases sitting between them. The CDR3 covers 16 residues. In DNA, the CDR3 is TGCGCCAGCAGGCCAATTGGCAGGGGAACTCCCTACGAGCAGTACTTC. Its translation is CASRPIGRGTPYEQYF.

The chain joins TRBV28 to TRBJ1-2; TRBD1 agrees at 11 bases. CDR1 MDHEN and CDR2 SYDVKM come from the germline V gene. CDR3 length: 16 amino acids. The V and J ends lost 5 bases and 8 bases, in that order; junction bases with no gene match: 13. CDR3 sequence: CASSQSGQGASFGYTF. CDR3 bases: TGTGCCAGCAGTCAGTCAGGACAGGGGGCTTCTTTCGGCTACACCTTC.

The chain is built from TRBV7-8 and TRBJ1-1; the match to TRBD1 covers 8 bases. CDR3 length: 14 amino acids. V was clipped by 2 bases and J by 4 bases; unmatched bases: 3. From germline, CDR1 is SGHVS and CDR2 FQNEAQ. CDR3 nucleotides: TGTGCCAGCAGCTTATCAACAGGGGGCACTGAAGCTTTCTTT. This translates into CASSLSTGGTEAFF.

The gene calls are TRBV29-1 and TRBJ2-7, with D unclear. V shed 4 bases and J shed 9 bases, with 16 bases lying between them. The CDR3 runs 12 residues. Germline loops: CDR1 SQVTM, CDR2 ANQGSEA. CDR3: CSVVIWVGGQYF. The CDR3 DNA follows: TGCAGCGTTGTTATATGGGTTGGCGGGCAGTACTTC.

J is TRBJ2-6 and V is TRBV19; D is ambiguous. Trimming stripped 7 bases from V and 0 bases from J, with 7 bases between. In germline, CDR1 is LNHDA, CDR2 SQIVND (reference sequence). The CDR3 covers 14 residues. The CDR3 region is CASTGASGANVLTF. CDR3 coding DNA: TGTGCCAGTACCGGAGCCTCTGGGGCCAACGTCCTGACTTTC.

There are a few counts of this clone. V is TRBV14 and J is TRBJ1-2, with D tentatively TRBD1 (6 bases). The V gene's germline CDR1 is SGHDN and CDR2 FVKESK. V lost 0 bases and J 11 bases, leaving 13 bases between the germline ends. The CDR3 is 13 amino acids. Here the CDR3 DNA reads TGTGCCAGCAGCCAAGATGGGCAGGGGAGATACACCTTC. Translating it yields CASSQDGQGRYTF.

The rearrangement joins TRBV27 to TRBJ2-7; the D is unclear. Between the trimmed V and J ends, which lost 3 bases and 0 bases, there was a span of 6 bases. The germline V gene encodes CDR1 MNHEY and CDR2 SMNVEV (reference sequence). The CDR3 length is 13 residues. The CDR3 DNA is TGTGCCAGCAGTTTTAGCTTCTCCTACGAGCAGTACTTC. It translates to CASSFSFSYEQYF.

This clone occurred a few times. This chain uses TRBV18 with TRBJ2-3, with TRBD2 matching 8 bases. The germline gives CDR1 KGHSH, CDR2 LQKENI. There are 17 residues in the CDR3. The trim removed 2 bases at V and 2 bases at J, leaving 9 bases unmatched. CDR3 protein: CASSPTARTSFTDTQYF. Here the CDR3 DNA reads TGTGCCAGCTCACCAACAGCCAGGACTAGCTTCACAGATACGCAGTATTTT.